The clone carrying this TCR beta chain showed up just a few times. The template was genomic DNA from peripheral blood, not RNA. A mixed TRB-A/B primer pool amplified rearranged TRB by multiplex touch-down PCR. TCRdb reprocessed the multiplex PCR reads with MiXCR, giving one entry per CDR3 protein. Here the sample spans roughly 6,300 distinct CDR3 sequences, under 30% being singletons. This record comes from a study of T cell repertoires in aging, cancer and after chemotherapy. CDR1 and CDR2 from the germline V gene are SGHKS and YYEKEE (reference sequence). This CDR3 spans 15 amino acids. With 1 base clipped from V and 12 bases from J, the junction kept 12 bases outside the gene matches.

Sequenced material: blood. The receptor was isolated from a human donor with a blood cancer. The donor label of this sample is uncertain. The chain employs TRBV5-5 and TRBJ2-1, with TRBD2 matching 8 bases. The CDR3 is CASSLSKRGQWGQFF. The CDR3 DNA is TGTGCCAGCAGCTTGTCTAAGCGGGGGCAGTGGGGGCAGTTCTTC.